Given below is one TCR beta chain in context. Its antigen is not known. 60 Vbeta and 13 Jbeta primers were used in PCR. Measured with immunoSEQ multiplex PCR; TCRdb has only the in-frame clones, and not every one. The profile shows about 180,000 clones, over 80% of them singletons. The source of the sample is a study of cytomegalovirus exposure and HLA in healthy donors. Study results and limitations: Common viral pathogens seemed to be connected with several of the most significant clusters, according to a later analysis. The authors later linked a missense DCLRE1C variant to TCR beta V- and J-gene trimming.

Per germline, CDR1 SGHDN and CDR2 FVKESK. The CDR3 is 15 residues long. V was clipped by 6 bases and J by 7 bases; unmatched bases: 6. The TCR was taken from a boy aged 2-9 years in good health and CMV-seronegative. Material for sequencing was PBMCs. This chain connects TRBV14 to TRBJ1-4; TRBD1 agrees at 12 bases. The CDR3 loop reads CASRRDRGQGEKLFF. The CDR3 bases are TGTGCCAGCAGACGGGACAGGGGGCAGGGTGAAAAACTGTTTTTT.